This T cell receptor (beta chain) was recovered during a study of graft-versus-host responses after intestinal transplantation. For the study at large: Isolated intestinal, liver-intestinal, or multivisceral transplants had been given to the recipients.

The CDR3 totals 13 residues. Trimming removed 3 bases from V and 5 bases from J, with 7 bases in between. Germline V gene data show CDR1 as KGHSH and CDR2 as LQKENI. Regarding this clone: No antigen is known for it.

Study results and caveats: Investigators detected GvH clones in recipient marrow, with some emerging earlier in ileum or blood. In patients with graft-donor T cell macrochimerism, allograft graft-versus-host to host-versus-graft clonal ratios were high.

Some clones are missing from TCRdb's copy, which holds only in-frame ones; the method was immunoSEQ multiplex PCR. The sample shows about 130,000 clones, around nine tenths of them seen only once. This rearrangement joins TRBV18 to TRBJ1-4, with no clear D. This specimen consisted of unstimulated CD4+ T cells sorted from spleen or lymph node cells, obtained before intestinal transplant. This clonotype was obtained from a human donor who received an intestinal transplant. CDR3 amino acids: CASSPGRNEKLFF. The CDR3 DNA reads as TGTGCCAGCTCACCCGGCAGGAATGAAAAACTGTTTTTT.